What follows are 29 T cell receptor beta chains derived from one specimen sequenced in a study of blood T cell repertoires in COVID-19. The protocol was immunoSEQ multiplex PCR, while the TCRdb copy is restricted to in-frame clones and leaves out a portion. The repertoire holds fewer than 300,000 clones, with approximately 90% as singletons. The sample was peripheral blood. These receptor sequences come from a woman aged 25 to 39 with COVID-19, enrolled during active disease.

This clone was seen just once. The chain recombines TRBV11-1 with TRBJ2-1; a possible D gene is TRBD2 (5 bases). V lost 6 bases to trimming and J lost 9 bases, with 18 bases between them. This CDR3 contains 14 residues. Germline CDR1 and CDR2: SGHAT and FQDESV (reference sequence). The CDR3 sequence is CASSIDRRSGEQFF. CDR3 sequence (DNA): TGTGCCAGCAGTATAGATAGGAGGAGCGGTGAGCAGTTCTTC.

The gene calls are TRBV11-2 and TRBJ1-6, with D perhaps TRBD1 (5 bases). The germline V gene encodes CDR1 SGHAT and CDR2 FQNNGV. Between the trimmed V and J ends, which lost 1 base and 7 bases, there was a span of 14 bases. The CDR3 length is 16 residues. CDR3 in amino acids: CASSLGTGGVNSPLHF. CDR3 in DNA: TGTGCCAGCAGCTTAGGAACGGGGGGGGTGAATTCACCCCTCCACTTT. Full variable domain (remainder filled in from reference TRBV11-2 and TRBJ1-6): EAGVAQSPRYKIIEKRQSVAFWCNPISGHATLYWYQQILGQGPKLLIQFQNNGVVDDSQLPKDRFSAERLKGVDSTLKIQPAKLEDSAVYLCASSLGTGGVNSPLHFGNGTRLTVT.

V is TRBV27 and J is TRBJ2-7; 8 nucleotides match TRBD1. The CDR3 runs 14 residues. Germline V CDR1 and CDR2: MNHEY, SMNVEV (reference sequence). The ends lost 4 bases at V and 5 bases at J; junction bases unmatched: 7. The DNA of the CDR3 is TGTGCCAGCAGTTCCCGACAGGGGCAGAACGAGCAGTACTTC. Residues: CASSSRQGQNEQYF.

The V call is TRBV4-1, the J call TRBJ2-2; the D gene is possibly TRBD2 (5 bases). The CDR3 runs to 17 residues. Germline CDR1 reads MGHRA; CDR2 reads YSYEKL. V dropped 0 bases and J dropped 4 bases, with 15 bases sitting between them. CDR3 in amino acids: CASSQDQRARSTGELFF. CDR3 DNA: TGCGCCAGCAGCCAAGATCAGAGGGCTCGGAGCACCGGGGAGCTGTTTTTT.

V and J are TRBV5-1 and TRBJ1-1; tentative D call: TRBD1 (6 bases). The germline V and J ends were trimmed by 0 bases and 5 bases, with 14 bases remaining between them. CDR3 length equals 15 residues. Germline V gene data show CDR1 as SGHRS and CDR2 as YFSETQ. CDR3 sequence: CASSLVSGHSTEAFF. The CDR3 region has the DNA TGCGCCAGCAGCTTGGTTTCGGGACATTCTACTGAAGCTTTCTTT.

CDR3 DNA: TGTGCCTGGAGTTCAGGGTGGAACACTGAAGCTTTCTTT. Translating it yields CAWSSGWNTEAFF. The chain joins TRBV30 to TRBJ1-1; D may be TRBD1 (5 bases). V was pared by 2 bases and J by 1 base, with 8 bases between. Germline lookup yields CDR1 GTSNPN and CDR2 SVGIG (reference sequence). This CDR3 has 13 residues.

This clone was recorded a few times. The chain links TRBV27 to TRBJ1-5, with D unclear. The ends were cut back, 5 bases at V and 3 bases at J, with 8 bases in the middle. From germline, CDR1 is MNHEY and CDR2 SMNVEV (reference sequence). CDR3 size: 13 residues. CDR3 sequence (DNA): TGTGCCAGCAGTGCAGGCCCCAATCAGCCCCAGCATTTT. Translation gives CASSAGPNQPQHF.

V is TRBV30 and J is TRBJ2-7; D ambiguous. Germline lookup yields CDR1 GTSNPN and CDR2 SVGIG (reference sequence). The CDR3 has 11 amino acids. Trimming took 2 bases from V and 0 from J, leaving 2 bases between them. The CDR3: CAWSRSYEQYF. CDR3 nucleotides: TGTGCCTGGAGTCGCTCCTACGAGCAGTACTTC. The full variable domain, completed using reference TRBV30 and TRBJ2-7, is SQTIHQWPATLVQPVGSPLSLECTVEGTSNPNLYWYRQAAGRGLQLLFYSVGIGQISSEVPQNLSASRPQDRQFILSSKKLLLSDSGFYLCAWSRSYEQYFGPGTRLTVT.

The CDR3 spells CASTLRRQLVTEQFF. The CDR3 DNA sequence: TGTGCCAGCACCCTAAGGCGACAACTCGTTACTGAGCAGTTCTTC. The chain is built from TRBV27 and TRBJ2-1; D uncertain. V was pared by 7 bases and J by 9 bases, with 22 bases between. This CDR3 has 15 residues. CDR1 MNHEY and CDR2 SMNVEV come from the germline V gene (reference sequence).

The chain couples TRBV4-1 to TRBJ1-1; 7 nucleotides line up with TRBD1. V was clipped by 3 bases and J by 0 bases; unmatched bases: 4. CDR1 and CDR2 from the germline V gene are MGHRA and YSYEKL. The CDR3 has 15 residues. CDR3 nucleotide sequence: TGCGCCAGCAGCCAGGGGACAGCAGTGAACACTGAAGCTTTCTTT. Amino acid sequence: CASSQGTAVNTEAFF.

The chain combines TRBV5-1 with TRBJ2-7; a possible D gene is TRBD1 (8 bases). V dropped 3 bases and J dropped 1 base, with 17 bases sitting between them. This CDR3 has 16 residues. Germline CDR1 reads SGHRS; CDR2 reads YFSETQ. The CDR3 loop is CASSSQGASGSYEQYF. In DNA, the CDR3 is TGCGCCAGCAGCTCCCAGGGGGCTAGCGGATCCTACGAGCAGTACTTC.

As for this clone: The sample contains more than one DNA sequence encoding this CDR3. The CDR3 protein is CASSLLAGATDTQYF. The CDR3 nucleotides are TGTGCCAGCAGCCTACTAGCGGGAGCGACAGATACGCAGTATTTT. This chain links TRBV11-2 with TRBJ2-3, with 11 bases identical to TRBD2. The CDR3 spans 15 residues. Germline V gives CDR1 SGHAT, CDR2 FQNNGV. V dropped 5 bases and J dropped 3; count of bases not matched to a gene: 4.

This rearrangement joins TRBV27 to TRBJ2-5, with 12 bases that match TRBD1. Germline V gives CDR1 MNHEY, CDR2 SMNVEV (reference sequence). This CDR3 has 19 residues. After removal of 6 bases from V and 2 bases from J, the junction contained 16 bases not matched to a gene. The CDR3 region has the DNA TGTGCCAGCAGCTCCGGGACAGGGGGCGCGGGACTCCGGCAAGAGACCCAGTACTTC. Translated, it gives CASSSGTGGAGLRQETQYF.

J is TRBJ2-1 and V is TRBV5-6; the match to TRBD2 covers 7 bases. J lost 5 bases, V lost 1 base, and 9 bases had no gene match. The CDR3 is 16 residues long. Looked up from germline, CDR1 is SGHDT and CDR2 is YYEEEE. CDR3 loop: CASSLYLAGGNNEQFF. DNA of the CDR3: TGTGCCAGCAGCTTGTATTTAGCGGGCGGAAACAATGAGCAGTTCTTC.

The chain couples TRBV10-3 to TRBJ1-4, with 7 positions matching TRBD1. CDR1 and CDR2 from the germline V gene are ENHRY and SYGVKD. This CDR3 is 14 amino acids long. V shed 0 bases and J 8 bases; nucleotides not matched to a gene: 3. The DNA for the CDR3 is TGTGCCATCAGTGAGTCCAGGGGGAGGGAAAAACTGTTTTTT. Encoded protein: CAISESRGREKLFF.

DNA for the CDR3: TGTGCCAGCACCAACGACTCCCCTTACACAGATACGCAGTATTTT. Encoded protein: CASTNDSPYTDTQYF. The V call is TRBV27, the J call TRBJ2-3, with unresolved D. The V gene lost 7 bases and the J gene lost 2 bases, with 16 bases spanning the gap. The CDR3 has 15 amino acids. Germline V CDR1 and CDR2: MNHEY, SMNVEV (reference sequence).

This chain connects TRBV9 to TRBJ2-2; 8 positions agree with TRBD1. Germline V CDR1 and CDR2: SGDLS, YYNGEE. This CDR3 is built from 16 residues. J was trimmed by 14 bases and V by 1 base; bases with no gene match: 16. DNA for the CDR3: TGTGCCAGCAGCGTAACTCTCGGACAGGGCCTTGGGTCTCTGTTTTTT. This translates into CASSVTLGQGLGSLFF.

The count of this clone is one. This chain joins TRBV5-8 and TRBJ2-7; TRBD1 matches 7 bases. V was clipped by 4 bases and J by 7 bases; unmatched bases: 8. This CDR3 has 13 residues. The V gene's germline CDR1 is SGHTS and CDR2 YDEGEE. CDR3 sequence reads: CASSGSHRGEQYF. Written as DNA, the CDR3 is TGTGCCAGCAGCGGAAGCCACAGGGGAGAGCAGTACTTC.

The V call is TRBV5-1, the J call TRBJ2-7; 7 nucleotides agree with TRBD2. The CDR3 extends over 14 amino acids. V lost 0 bases and J lost 4; bases outside the gene matches: 4. Looked up from germline, CDR1 is SGHRS and CDR2 is YFSETQ. The CDR3 bases are TGCGCCAGCAGCTTGGGCGGGAGCATGTACGAGCAGTACTTC. This gives the protein CASSLGGSMYEQYF.

V usage is TRBV27 and J usage is TRBJ2-3; tentative D call: TRBD1 (6 bases). The CDR3 totals 14 residues. Trimming removed 4 bases at V and 1 base at J, with 9 bases between. The germline V gene encodes CDR1 MNHEY and CDR2 SMNVEV (reference sequence). The CDR3, as DNA: TGTGCCAGCAGTTCCCGGACAGGCACAGATACGCAGTATTTT. Amino acids: CASSSRTGTDTQYF.

The chain recombines TRBV3-1 (or the pseudogene TRBV3-2) with TRBJ1-6; 7 nucleotides align to TRBD1. The CDR3 length is 16 residues. Trimming at V came to 2 bases and at J to 7 bases, leaving 8 bases not matched to a gene. Germline V gives CDR1 LGHDT, CDR2 YNNKEL (reference sequence). CDR3 bases: TGTGCCAGCAGCCAAACCAAGGGGGCTTGGAATTCACCCCTCCACTTT. It translates to CASSQTKGAWNSPLHF.

The chain employs TRBV5-4 and TRBJ2-7, with a possible D match to TRBD2 (6 bases). This CDR3 is 17 amino acids long. Trimming cost V 6 bases and J 0 bases, with 22 bases left between them. The V gene's germline CDR1 is SGHNT and CDR2 YYREEE (reference sequence). The CDR3 loop is CASTLNTEGTSSYEQYF. CDR3 in DNA: TGTGCCAGCACCCTTAATACGGAGGGAACAAGCTCCTACGAGCAGTACTTC.

The DNA of the CDR3 is TGTGCCAGCAGCTTAGCGGGCCCGCGGGATGAGCAGTTCTTC. Residues: CASSLAGPRDEQFF. The chain couples TRBV7-9 to TRBJ2-1, with D tentatively TRBD2 (5 bases). The CDR3 has 14 residues. Germline V lookup: CDR1 SEHNR, CDR2 FQNEAQ (reference sequence). The V end was cut by 0 bases, the J end by 8 bases, with 11 bases between.

This clone has a handful of counts. This rearrangement joins TRBV2 to TRBJ1-1, with 8 positions matching TRBD1. CDR1 is SNHLY, CDR2 FYNNEI, per germline. With V trimmed by 10 bases and J by 1 base, 5 bases remained unmatched. The CDR3 covers 13 residues. In nucleotides, the CDR3 is TGTGCCACAACCGGGACAGGGAACACTGAAGCTTTCTTT. It yields the protein CATTGTGNTEAFF.

This chain uses TRBV7-9 with TRBJ2-3; 9 bases are a match to TRBD2. The V and J ends lost 4 bases and 5 bases, in that order; junction bases with no gene match: 7. The CDR3 spans 15 residues. CDR1 is SEHNR, CDR2 FQNEAQ, per germline (reference sequence). The CDR3 loop is CASSSLAGALDTQYF. As DNA, the CDR3 is TGTGCCAGCAGCTCCTTAGCGGGAGCGCTAGATACGCAGTATTTT.

The rearrangement links TRBV24-1 to TRBJ1-4; D possibly corresponds to TRBD1 (6 bases). This CDR3 region has 18 residues. The germline gives CDR1 KGHDR, CDR2 SFDVKD. Trimming shortened V by 2 bases and J by 2 bases, and 17 bases separated the two germline ends. CDR3 region: CATSDSNDRLVTNEKLFF. In DNA form, the CDR3 reads TGTGCCACCAGTGATTCAAATGACAGGTTGGTGACTAATGAAAAACTGTTTTTT.

The chain uses TRBV3-1 (or the pseudogene TRBV3-2) and TRBJ1-4; D possibly corresponds to TRBD1 (5 bases). Per germline, CDR1 LGHDT and CDR2 YNNKEL (reference sequence). The V end was cut by 0 bases, the J end by 0 bases, with 11 bases between. The CDR3 is 17 amino acids. The DNA of the CDR3 is TGTGCCAGCAGCCAAGAAAGGGGCCCGGCAACTAATGAAAAACTGTTTTTT. It codes for CASSQERGPATNEKLFF.

The rearrangement joins TRBV6-1 to TRBJ1-2; possible D gene TRBD1, 6 bases. Trimming removed 2 bases from V and 5 bases from J, with 15 bases in between. The CDR3 loop spans 15 amino acids. From germline, CDR1 is MNHNS and CDR2 SASEGT. The CDR3 spells CASSESGGEGYGYTF. The CDR3 DNA follows: TGTGCCAGCAGTGAATCTGGGGGCGAGGGGTATGGCTACACCTTC.

The V and J genes are TRBV19 and TRBJ1-2; 10 bases fit TRBD1. Germline trimming cut 5 bases from V and 8 bases from J; bases unmatched to any gene: 14. This CDR3 region has 16 residues. The germline CDR1 and CDR2 sequences are LNHDA and SQIVND (reference sequence). CDR3 in amino acids: CASSLTPGQGLYGYTF. CDR3 bases: TGTGCCAGTAGTTTAACCCCGGGACAGGGGCTTTACGGCTACACCTTC.